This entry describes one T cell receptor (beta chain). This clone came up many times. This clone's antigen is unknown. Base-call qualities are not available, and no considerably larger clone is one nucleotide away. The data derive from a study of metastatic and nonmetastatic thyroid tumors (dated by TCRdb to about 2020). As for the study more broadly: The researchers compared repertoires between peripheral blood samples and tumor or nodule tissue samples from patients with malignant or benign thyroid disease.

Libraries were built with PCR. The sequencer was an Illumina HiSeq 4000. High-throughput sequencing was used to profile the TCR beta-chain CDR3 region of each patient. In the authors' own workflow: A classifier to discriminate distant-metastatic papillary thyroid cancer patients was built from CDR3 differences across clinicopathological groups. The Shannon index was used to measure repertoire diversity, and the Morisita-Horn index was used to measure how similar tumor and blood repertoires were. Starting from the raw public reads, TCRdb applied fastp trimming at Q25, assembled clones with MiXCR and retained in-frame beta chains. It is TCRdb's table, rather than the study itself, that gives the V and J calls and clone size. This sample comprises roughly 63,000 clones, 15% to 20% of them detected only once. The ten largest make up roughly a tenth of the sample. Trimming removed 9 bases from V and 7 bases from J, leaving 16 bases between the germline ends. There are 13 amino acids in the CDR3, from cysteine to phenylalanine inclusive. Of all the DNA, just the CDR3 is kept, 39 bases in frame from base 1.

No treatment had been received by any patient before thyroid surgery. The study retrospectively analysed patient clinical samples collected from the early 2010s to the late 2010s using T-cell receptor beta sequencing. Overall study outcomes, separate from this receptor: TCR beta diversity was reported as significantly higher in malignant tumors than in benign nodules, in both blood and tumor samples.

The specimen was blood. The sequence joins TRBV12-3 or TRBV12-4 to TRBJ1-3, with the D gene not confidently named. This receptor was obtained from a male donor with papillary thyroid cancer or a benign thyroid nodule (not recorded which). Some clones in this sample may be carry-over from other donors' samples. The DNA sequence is TGTGCCAGTATTATGGGAGGGTGGAACACCATATATTTT. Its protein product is CASIMGGWNTIYF.